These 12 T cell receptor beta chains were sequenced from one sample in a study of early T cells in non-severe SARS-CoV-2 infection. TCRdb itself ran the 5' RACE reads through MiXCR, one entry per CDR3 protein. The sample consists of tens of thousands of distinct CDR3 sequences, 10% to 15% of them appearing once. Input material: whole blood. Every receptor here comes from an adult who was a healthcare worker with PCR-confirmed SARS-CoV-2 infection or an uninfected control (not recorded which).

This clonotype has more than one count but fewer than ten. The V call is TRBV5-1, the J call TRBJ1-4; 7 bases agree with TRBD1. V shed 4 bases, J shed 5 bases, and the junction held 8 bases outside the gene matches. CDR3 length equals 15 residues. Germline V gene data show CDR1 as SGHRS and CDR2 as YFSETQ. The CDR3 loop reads CASSVSGTVNEKLFF. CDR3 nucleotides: TGCGCCAGCAGCGTGTCCGGGACAGTAAATGAAAAACTGTTTTTT. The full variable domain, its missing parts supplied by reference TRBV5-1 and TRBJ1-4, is KAGVTQTPRYLIKTRGQQVTLSCSPISGHRSVSWYQQTPGQGLQFLFEYFSETQRNKGNFPGRFSGRQFSNSRSEMNVSTLELGDSALYLCASSVSGTVNEKLFFGSGTQLSVL.

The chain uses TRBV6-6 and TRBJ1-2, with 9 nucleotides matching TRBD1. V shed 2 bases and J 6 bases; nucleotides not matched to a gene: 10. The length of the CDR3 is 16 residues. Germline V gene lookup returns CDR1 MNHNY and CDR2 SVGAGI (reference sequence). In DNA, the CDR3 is TGTGCCAGCAGTTACGGGACAGGGATCCTCGCGGATGGCTACACCTTC. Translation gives CASSYGTGILADGYTF.

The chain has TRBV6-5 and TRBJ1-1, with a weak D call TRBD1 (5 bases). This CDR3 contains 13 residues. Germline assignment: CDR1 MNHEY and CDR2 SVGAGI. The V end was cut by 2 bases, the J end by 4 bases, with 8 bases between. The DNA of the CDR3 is TGTGCCAGCAGTTACGAGGGACGCACTGAAGCTTTCTTT. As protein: CASSYEGRTEAFF.

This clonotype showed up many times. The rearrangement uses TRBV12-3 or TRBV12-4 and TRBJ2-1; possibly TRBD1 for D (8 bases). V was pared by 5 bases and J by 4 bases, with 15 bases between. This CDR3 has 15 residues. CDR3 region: CASSPGGQVYNEQFF. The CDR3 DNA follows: TGTGCCAGCAGTCCGGGGGGACAGGTTTACAATGAGCAGTTCTTC.

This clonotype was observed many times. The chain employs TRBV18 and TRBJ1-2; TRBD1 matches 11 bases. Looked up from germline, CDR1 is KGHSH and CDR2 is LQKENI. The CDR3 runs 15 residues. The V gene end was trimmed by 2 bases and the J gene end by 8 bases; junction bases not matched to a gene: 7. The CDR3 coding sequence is TGTGCCAGCTCACCAGATGGACAGGGGGCCAAAGGCTACACCTTC. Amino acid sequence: CASSPDGQGAKGYTF.

CDR3 protein: CASGGLAGSYNEQFF. The CDR3 coding sequence is TGTGCCAGCGGGGGACTAGCGGGATCCTACAATGAGCAGTTCTTC. The chain uses TRBV27 and TRBJ2-1, with TRBD2 identical over 13 bases. The CDR3 loop spans 15 amino acids. V was clipped by 8 bases and J by 1 base; unmatched bases: 2. CDR1 and CDR2 (germline): MNHEY, SMNVEV (reference sequence).

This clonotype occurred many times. This chain's CDR3 is CASSHPSPSNQPQHF. As DNA, the CDR3 is TGTGCCAGCAGTCACCCATCGCCGAGCAATCAGCCCCAGCATTTT. The rearrangement links TRBV6-6 to TRBJ1-5; D call uncertain. There are 15 residues in the CDR3. Trimming cost V 5 bases and J 1 base, with 12 bases left between them. Germline lookup yields CDR1 MNHNY and CDR2 SVGAGI (reference sequence).

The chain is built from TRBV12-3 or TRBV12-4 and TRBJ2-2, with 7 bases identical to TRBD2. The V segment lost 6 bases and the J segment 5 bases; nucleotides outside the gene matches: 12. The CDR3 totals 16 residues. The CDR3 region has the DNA TGTGCCAGCAGACCTGGACTAGAACTGTGGACCGGGGAGCTGTTTTTT. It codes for CASRPGLELWTGELFF.

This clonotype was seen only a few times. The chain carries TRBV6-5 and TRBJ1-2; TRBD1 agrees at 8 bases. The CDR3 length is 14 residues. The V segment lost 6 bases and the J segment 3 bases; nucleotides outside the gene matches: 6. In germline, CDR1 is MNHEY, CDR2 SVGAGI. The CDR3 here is CASSRTGRDYGYTF. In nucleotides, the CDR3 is TGTGCCAGCAGCCGGACAGGGAGAGACTATGGCTACACCTTC.

The chain's CDR3 is CASSLSGGPDTQYF. DNA of the CDR3: TGTGCCAGCAGCTTAAGCGGGGGACCAGATACGCAGTATTTT. The chain carries TRBV7-3 and TRBJ2-3; 7 bases map to TRBD2. V was pared by 1 base and J by 4 bases, with 2 bases of the junction left unmatched. CDR3 size: 14 residues. Germline-derived CDR1 and CDR2 are SGHTA and FQGTGA.

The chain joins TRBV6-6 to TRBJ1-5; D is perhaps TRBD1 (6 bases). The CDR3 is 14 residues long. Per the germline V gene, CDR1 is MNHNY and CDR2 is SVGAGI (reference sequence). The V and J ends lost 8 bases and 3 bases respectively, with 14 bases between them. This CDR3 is CASRLDSNNQPQHF. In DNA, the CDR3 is TGTGCCAGCCGATTGGACAGTAACAATCAGCCCCAGCATTTT.

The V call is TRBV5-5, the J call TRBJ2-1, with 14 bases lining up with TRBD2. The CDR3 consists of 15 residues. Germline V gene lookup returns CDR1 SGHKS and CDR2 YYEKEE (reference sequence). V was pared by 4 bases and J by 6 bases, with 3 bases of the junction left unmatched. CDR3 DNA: TGTGCCAGCAGCCCTGGGACTAGCGGGAGCAATGAGCAGTTCTTC. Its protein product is CASSPGTSGSNEQFF.